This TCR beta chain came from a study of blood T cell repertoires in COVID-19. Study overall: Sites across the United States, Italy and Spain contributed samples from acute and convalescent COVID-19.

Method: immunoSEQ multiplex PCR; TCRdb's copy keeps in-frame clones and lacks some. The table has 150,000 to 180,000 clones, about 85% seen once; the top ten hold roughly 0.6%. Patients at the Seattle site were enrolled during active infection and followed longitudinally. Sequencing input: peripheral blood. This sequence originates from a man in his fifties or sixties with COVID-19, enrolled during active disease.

CDR3 loop: CASSVGHDSGADTQYF. The CDR3 DNA sequence: TGTGCCAGCAGCGTAGGTCACGATAGCGGGGCCGATACGCAGTATTTT. V usage is TRBV9 and J usage is TRBJ2-3; 8 bases agree with TRBD2. Germline-derived CDR1 and CDR2 are SGDLS and YYNGEE. The V gene end was trimmed by 0 bases and the J gene end by 6 bases; junction bases not matched to a gene: 9. CDR3 size: 16 residues.